Shown below are 9 T cell receptor beta chains from a single sample sequenced in a study of cytomegalovirus exposure and HLA in healthy donors. Primers included in the PCR were 60 Vbeta and 13 Jbeta primers. Sequencing used immunoSEQ multiplex PCR; TCRdb keeps in-frame clones, though not all of them. The sample has more than 85,000 clones; around 83% are singletons. Sequenced input: PBMCs. The source is a woman aged 55-75 years in good health and CMV-seropositive.

The chain links TRBV28 to TRBJ1-6; 7 nucleotides match TRBD1. V trimming: 3 bases; J trimming: 4 bases; junction bases outside the gene matches: 3. The CDR3 runs to 15 residues. CDR1 MDHEN and CDR2 SYDVKM come from the germline V gene. The chain's CDR3 is CASSLPQGYNSPLHF. The CDR3 DNA reads TGTGCCAGCAGTTTGCCACAGGGGTATAATTCACCCCTCCACTTT.

The chain combines TRBV7-6 with TRBJ2-5; 7 nucleotides line up with TRBD2. Germline values: CDR1 SGHVS, CDR2 FNYEAQ. CDR3 length: 14 amino acids. J lost 3 bases, V lost 5 bases, and 6 bases had no gene match. Written as DNA, the CDR3 is TGTGCCAGCAGCCAGCGGGGTGGGAAAGAGACCCAGTACTTC. Translating gives CASSQRGGKETQYF. The full variable domain, in which reference TRBV7-6 and TRBJ2-5 provide the parts outside the CDR3, is GAGVSQSPRYKVTKRGQDVALRCDPISGHVSLYWYRQALGQGPEFLTYFNYEAQQDKSGLPNDRFSAERPEGSISTLTIQRTEQRDSAMYRCASSQRGGKETQYFGPGTRLLVL.

This clone was observed a handful of times. The CDR3: CASSSRVRVEGANVLTF. The CDR3 DNA follows: TGTGCCAGCAGTTCCAGGGTCCGGGTGGAGGGGGCCAACGTCCTGACTTTC. The V gene is TRBV27, the J gene TRBJ2-6, with D perhaps matching TRBD1 (5 bases). V lost 4 bases and J 4 bases, leaving 17 bases between the germline ends. Germline V gene sequence: CDR1 MNHEY, CDR2 SMNVEV (reference sequence). The CDR3 is 17 amino acids.

The rearrangement links TRBV27 to TRBJ2-3; D is ambiguous. V was cut by 5 bases and J by 4 bases, with 16 bases left in between. The germline CDR1 and CDR2 sequences are MNHEY and SMNVEV (reference sequence). The CDR3 is 15 amino acids. CDR3 region: CASSPLDSVADTQYF. CDR3 coding DNA: TGTGCCAGCAGTCCCCTCGACTCTGTGGCAGATACGCAGTATTTT.

The rearrangement links TRBV10-3 to TRBJ2-1; 7 positions agree with TRBD2. Trimming removed 6 bases from V and 0 bases from J; junction bases left unmatched: 2. The V gene's germline CDR1 is ENHRY and CDR2 SYGVKD. The CDR3 has 14 amino acids. Here the CDR3 DNA reads TGTGCCATCAGAATAGCGGGCTCCTACAATGAGCAGTTCTTC. Its protein product is CAIRIAGSYNEQFF.

The chain combines TRBV30 with TRBJ1-2, with 7 bases matching TRBD1. The CDR3 is made up of 13 amino acids. The germline gives CDR1 GTSNPN, CDR2 SVGIG (reference sequence). Trimming took 3 bases from V and 2 from J; bases not matched to a gene: 3. In nucleotides, the CDR3 is TGTGCCTGGAGGAAGGGACAGAACTATGGCTACACCTTC. Translation gives CAWRKGQNYGYTF.

The V and J genes are TRBV7-3 and TRBJ2-5, with a tentative D call TRBD2 (6 bases). The germline V gene encodes CDR1 SGHTA and CDR2 FQGTGA. The CDR3 loop spans 15 amino acids. Trimming removed 5 bases at V and 1 base at J, with 14 bases between. The CDR3 DNA follows: TGTGCCAGCAGCCGGATAGGGACTTTCCAAGAGACCCAGTACTTC. It codes for CASSRIGTFQETQYF.

Only one count was recorded for this clone. J is TRBJ2-7 and V is TRBV28; D gene uncertain. V shed 7 bases and J shed 6 bases, with 13 bases lying between them. There are 12 residues in the CDR3. Germline CDR1 is MDHEN and CDR2 is SYDVKM. The CDR3 DNA reads TGTGCCAGCACTCTGATTGGCAGCGAGCAGTACTTC. Translating it yields CASTLIGSEQYF.

The rearrangement links TRBV7-9 to TRBJ1-4; D is perhaps TRBD1 (6 bases). Looked up from germline, CDR1 is SEHNR and CDR2 is FQNEAQ (reference sequence). The CDR3 loop spans 18 amino acids. V was shortened by 4 bases and J by 1 base, with 19 bases between the two germline ends. CDR3 residues: CASSWGWGPTGTNEKLFF. In nucleotides, the CDR3 is TGTGCCAGCAGCTGGGGCTGGGGGCCCACAGGAACTAATGAAAAACTGTTTTTT.